This T cell receptor (beta chain) emerged from a study of glioma-infiltrating T cells after dendritic cell vaccination. Whole-study context: Between the early 2000s and the early 2010s, patients got autologous tumor lysate-pulsed dendritic cell vaccines.

Primers: 60 V beta forward and 13 J beta reverse. This table comes from immunoSEQ multiplex PCR, and its TCRdb copy is limited to in-frame clones, with some not included. The sample contains approximately 91,000 clones, roughly 77% of which appear only once. The sample's time point: after dendritic cell vaccination, including at tumor progression/relapse. V was clipped by 7 bases and J by 6 bases; unmatched bases: 10. The CDR3 totals 16 residues. The germline gives CDR1 SNHLY, CDR2 FYNNEI. The source material was blood, sampled after dendritic cell vaccination. This chain uses TRBV2 with TRBJ2-3; the match to TRBD2 covers 13 bases. The sequence was obtained from a human donor with glioblastoma. The CDR3 spells CASTMGLAGPRDTQYF. CDR3 nucleotide sequence: TGTGCCAGCACCATGGGACTAGCGGGACCGAGGGATACGCAGTATTTT. Variable domain in full (rest from reference TRBV2 and TRBJ2-3): EPEVTQTPSHQVTQMGQEVILRCVPISNHLYFYWYRQILGQKVEFLVSFYNNEISEKSEIFDDQFSVERPDGSNFTLKIRSTKLEDSAMYFCASTMGLAGPRDTQYFGPGTRLTVL.